The 13 T cell receptor beta chains below all came from one sample that was sequenced in a study of blood T cell repertoires in COVID-19. The table came from immunoSEQ multiplex PCR; TCRdb's copy has only in-frame clones and leaves some out. This table has tens of thousands of clones, 85% appearing once. What was sequenced was peripheral blood. Every receptor here comes from a man aged 55-75 years with active or convalescent COVID-19.

As to this clone: One end of the junction fails to match germline, which may point to a read error. CDR3 in amino acids: CASSLGGRQFF. The CDR3 DNA follows: TGTGCCAGCAGTTTAGGGGGCCGCCAGTTTTTC. The V and J genes are TRBV12-3 or TRBV12-4 and TRBJ1-2; D may be TRBD1 (5 bases). The CDR3 is 11 residues long.

For this clone: This sample includes further DNA sequences coding for the same CDR3. The chain is built from TRBV28 and TRBJ1-1; D not resolved. This CDR3 contains 15 residues. The ends were cut back, 8 bases at V and 1 base at J, with 17 bases in the middle. CDR1 is MDHEN, CDR2 SYDVKM, per germline. CDR3 in DNA: TGTGCCAGCCGCTTGTCTGGCGGGTGGAACACTGAAGCTTTCTTT. This sequence encodes CASRLSGGWNTEAFF.

This sequence joins TRBV29-1 and TRBJ1-5; D unresolved. The CDR3 totals 13 residues. Germline CDR1 is SQVTM and CDR2 is ANQGSEA. V gave up 4 bases and J gave up 5 bases, with 12 bases separating them. This CDR3 is CSVAIGADQPQHF. The CDR3 nucleotides are TGCAGCGTTGCAATAGGAGCTGATCAGCCCCAGCATTTT.

V gene TRBV9 combines with J gene TRBJ2-2; D possibly corresponds to TRBD2 (5 bases). In germline, CDR1 is SGDLS, CDR2 YYNGEE. Trimming left V 0 bases short and J 2 bases short, with 11 bases between. The CDR3 runs 16 residues. CDR3: CASSVGGLLNTGELFF. The CDR3 nucleotides are TGTGCCAGCAGCGTAGGTGGACTCCTTAACACCGGGGAGCTGTTTTTT.

This clone showed up just a few times. The chain combines TRBV11-3 with TRBJ2-1, with D possibly matching TRBD1 (5 bases). Looked up from germline, CDR1 is SGHNT and CDR2 is YENEEA. V lost 0 bases to trimming and J lost 7 bases, with 13 bases between them. The CDR3 sequence is 15 residues long. The CDR3 region has the DNA TGTGCCAGCAGCTTAGACAGGACACCAATTAATGAGCAGTTCTTC. Its protein product is CASSLDRTPINEQFF.

For the CDR3, the DNA is TGCGCCAGCAGCACACAGGGGTCTAGCTCTGGAAACACCATATATTTT. Translation: CASSTQGSSSGNTIYF. The rearrangement joins TRBV5-1 to TRBJ1-3; TRBD1 aligns across 7 bases. Germline V gives CDR1 SGHRS, CDR2 YFSETQ. This CDR3 comprises 16 residues. V trimming: 4 bases; J trimming: 0 bases; junction bases outside the gene matches: 7. The full variable domain, in which reference TRBV5-1 and TRBJ1-3 provide the parts outside the CDR3, is KAGVTQTPRYLIKTRGQQVTLSCSPISGHRSVSWYQQTPGQGLQFLFEYFSETQRNKGNFPGRFSGRQFSNSRSEMNVSTLELGDSALYLCASSTQGSSSGNTIYFGEGSWLTVV.

J is TRBJ1-6 and V is TRBV27; D is unresolved. The CDR3 is 17 residues long. V lost 6 bases, J lost 6 bases, and 21 bases lay in between. The V gene's germline CDR1 is MNHEY and CDR2 SMNVEV (reference sequence). CDR3: CASSNLKNTASNSPLHF. In nucleotides, the CDR3 is TGTGCCAGCAGCAACCTTAAAAACACCGCTAGTAATTCACCCCTCCACTTT.

The rearrangement uses TRBV7-8 and TRBJ1-2; D not certain. Germline V gene lookup returns CDR1 SGHVS and CDR2 FQNEAQ. V shed 3 bases and J shed 1 base, with 9 bases lying between them. This CDR3 region has 14 residues. CDR3 region: CASSFAHRNYGYTF. The CDR3 DNA reads TGTGCCAGCAGCTTCGCACATCGTAACTATGGCTACACCTTC.

This clone was found once. The chain carries TRBV30 and TRBJ2-3, with D possibly matching TRBD2 (6 bases). Germline loops: CDR1 GTSNPN, CDR2 SVGIG (reference sequence). This CDR3 is 14 amino acids long. Trimming cost V 5 bases and J 0 bases, with 12 bases left between them. CDR3 residues: CAWHPGTSTDTQYF. In DNA, the CDR3 is TGTGCCTGGCATCCCGGGACTAGCACAGATACGCAGTATTTT. Full variable domain (missing parts from reference TRBV30 and TRBJ2-3): SQTIHQWPATLVQPVGSPLSLECTVEGTSNPNLYWYRQAAGRGLQLLFYSVGIGQISSEVPQNLSASRPQDRQFILSSKKLLLSDSGFYLCAWHPGTSTDTQYFGPGTRLTVL.

In this sample, this clone turned up once. The rearrangement uses TRBV27 and TRBJ2-4; 8 nucleotides align to TRBD1. Germline V gives CDR1 MNHEY, CDR2 SMNVEV (reference sequence). The CDR3 has 14 residues. V lost 5 bases and J lost 6; bases outside the gene matches: 6. The CDR3 here is CASSRDRTSNIQYF. The CDR3 DNA sequence: TGTGCCAGCAGTAGGGACAGGACTTCAAACATTCAGTACTTC.

The chain couples TRBV24-1 to TRBJ2-5; the match to TRBD2 covers 7 bases. The CDR3 consists of 15 residues. Germline CDR1 and CDR2: KGHDR and SFDVKD. Trimming took 4 bases from V and 5 from J; bases not matched to a gene: 9. CDR3 amino acids: CATSDPQTSEETQYF. CDR3 bases: TGTGCCACCAGTGACCCTCAAACTAGCGAGGAGACCCAGTACTTC.

J is TRBJ2-3 and V is TRBV9, with TRBD2 matching 8 bases. CDR3 size: 15 residues. Germline V gives CDR1 SGDLS, CDR2 YYNGEE. V lost 2 bases to trimming and J lost 2 bases; unmatched junction nucleotides: 4. The CDR3 loop is CASSVSGGLTDTQYF. In DNA, the CDR3 is TGTGCCAGCAGCGTCAGCGGGGGTCTCACAGATACGCAGTATTTT.

The V call is TRBV6-5, the J call TRBJ1-2; 8 nucleotides match TRBD1. From germline, CDR1 is MNHEY and CDR2 SVGAGI. The ends lost 0 bases at V and 7 bases at J; junction bases unmatched: 4. This CDR3 contains 14 residues. CDR3 in amino acids: CASSYSTGGPGYTF. DNA for the CDR3: TGTGCCAGCAGTTACTCCACAGGGGGGCCTGGCTACACCTTC.